These T cell receptor beta chains were read from a single sample in a study of blood T cell repertoires in COVID-19. Profiled with immunoSEQ multiplex PCR; TCRdb holds only in-frame clones, not every one. The sample consists of more than 250,000 clones, 87% of them appearing once. The sample was peripheral blood. These receptors were collected from a man aged 50 or older with active or convalescent COVID-19. Both conserved end residues are part of each CDR3. The D gene is left open where the match is weak. Clone size is stated in some rows and not others, as once, few, many or a class when expanded.

size	V	D	J	DNA	CDR3
.	TRBV6-5	.	TRBJ1-1	TGTGCCAGCAGTTTGGGCGGGCTTAAGGGCAACACTGAAGCTTTCTTT	CASSLGGLKGNTEAFF
.	TRBV5-1	.	TRBJ1-2	TGCGCCAGCAGCCGGGACACTAACTATGGCTACACCTTC	CASSRDTNYGYTF
.	TRBV11-2	TRBD2	TRBJ2-7	TGTGCCAGCAGCTTAGGGACTAGCGGAACCTACGAGCAGTACTTC	CASSLGTSGTYEQYF
few	TRBV3-1/TRBV3-2	.	TRBJ2-2	TGTGCCAGCAGCCTCAGTCACGGGGAGCTGTTTTTT	CASSLSHGELFF
.	TRBV14	.	TRBJ2-5	TGTGCCAGCAGCCCGAACAGGGCTCGGGAGACCCAGTACTTC	CASSPNRARETQYF
.	TRBV11-2	.	TRBJ1-1	TGTGCCAGCAGCTTAGGTGGGGGCCAGTACACTGAAGCTTTCTTT	CASSLGGGQYTEAFF
.	TRBV5-1	TRBD1	TRBJ1-2	TGCGCCAGCAGCCTGGACAGGGGGTATGGCTACACCTTC	CASSLDRGYGYTF
.	TRBV4-2	.	TRBJ1-4	TGTGCCAGCAGCCAAGATATGGGGCTTGTCGAAAAACTGTTTTTT	CASSQDMGLVEKLFF
.	TRBV7-3	TRBD1	TRBJ1-3	TGTGCCAGCAGCCGCACAGGGGACGATGGAAACACCATATATTTT	CASSRTGDDGNTIYF
.	TRBV6-5	.	TRBJ1-1	TGTGCCAGCAGTTACGGGGGGACGACTATCAATACTGAAGCTTTCTTT	CASSYGGTTINTEAFF
.	TRBV2	TRBD1	TRBJ1-3	TGTGCCAGCAGCCTGGACAGGGGGGACACCATATATTTT	CASSLDRGDTIYF
.	TRBV20-1	TRBD1	TRBJ1-1	TGCAGTGCTAGTGTCGCCCTTGAATCCAGGGGGCTTTACAGCACTGAAGCTTTCTTT	CSASVALESRGLYSTEAFF
.	TRBV2	TRBD1	TRBJ2-1	TGTGCCAGCATCCTGGACAGGGGGCAATATGAGCAGTTCTTC	CASILDRGQYEQFF
.	TRBV7-9	TRBD2	TRBJ2-1	TGTGCCAGCAGCTTTACTAGCGGGAGATCGAATGAGCAGTTCTTC	CASSFTSGRSNEQFF
.	TRBV4-2	.	TRBJ2-7	TGTGCCAGCAGCCAAGAGGCCCAGTTCTACGAGCAGTACTTC	CASSQEAQFYEQYF
.	TRBV12-3/TRBV12-4	.	TRBJ1-1	TGTGCCAGCAGTTTACAGGTTAACACTGAAGCTTTCTTT	CASSLQVNTEAFF